These T cell receptor beta chains were read from a single sample in a study of blood T cell repertoires in COVID-19. Data came from immunoSEQ multiplex PCR; TCRdb stores just in-frame clones and leaves some out. The top ten hold about 6% of the sample, which has around 200,000 clones, about 82% seen once. The sequenced sample consisted of PBMCs or T cells enriched from blood (not recorded which). The receptors shown here come from a man between 35 and 55 years old with acute COVID-19. The CDR3 runs from the conserved cysteine through the conserved F or W. The D gene is left open where the match is weak.

v_call d_call cdr3_aa
TRBV12-3/TRBV12-4 NA CASSLGAGTEAFF
TRBV5-4 TRBD2 CASSLGAGVSWEQFF
TRBV7-3 NA CASSPGSGGELFF
TRBV18 NA CASSPPGVWPQHF
TRBV28 TRBD1 CASGTANSYEQYF
TRBV7-6 NA CASSRNVALSGNTIYF
TRBV27 NA CASTATGANVLTF
TRBV28 NA CASSFRQSQQPQHF
TRBV6-5 NA CASSSFDSYGYTF
TRBV28 TRBD1 CASSPRQGGYQPQHF
TRBV9 NA CASSVVGGPGELFF
TRBV4-2 NA CASSQDRDSYGYTF
TRBV7-8 NA CASYPTVFSGNTIYF
TRBV7-2 NA CASSLGRGRQPQHF
TRBV6-6 TRBD2 CASSYSLRERGEQYF
TRBV7-9 TRBD2 CASSLAQLAGVMDTQYF
TRBV7-6 TRBD1 CASSFLRQGAMETQYF
TRBV5-5 NA CASSERRDLGQPQHF
TRBV30 TRBD1 CALAGTGGNSPLHF
TRBV5-4 NA CASSSDSDGYTF
TRBV5-1 NA CASSLAPGDGEKLFF
TRBV2 TRBD1 CASFRTGRGTDTQYF
TRBV3-1/TRBV3-2 NA CASSQEHQGSYEQYF
TRBV7-3 TRBD1 CASSPRTGSAEAFF
TRBV19 NA CASSLREGHYTDTQYF
TRBV7-6 NA CASSPRIPTGGFIDEQYF
TRBV28 NA CASSLGGVGEKLFF
TRBV6-5 NA CATGVRVGAYEQYF
TRBV27 NA CASSRTLYNEQFF
TRBV5-6 NA CASSRWGGRYQPQHF
TRBV19 TRBD1 CATSPSVGTGAYEQYF
TRBV27 TRBD1 CASSSTGGNQPQHF
TRBV10-3 TRBD2 CAISPWRLAGEAAKNIQYF
TRBV19 NA CASSTYSKNYNEQFF
TRBV18 NA CASSPRGGDGNQPQHF
TRBV7-6 NA CASSSEVLNTEAFF
TRBV25-1 NA CASSDPEYWETQYF
TRBV7-2 TRBD1 CASSSRDRTPLQETQYF
TRBV10-1 NA CASSEFGSGTGELFF
TRBV7-2 TRBD2 CATYAGGPYDTQYF
TRBV21-1 NA CASSNHTDRYYSNQPQHF
TRBV11-3 TRBD2 CASSSSPGLAGLNEQFF
TRBV28 TRBD1 CASSLTGGQFQADTQYF
TRBV7-9 TRBD2 CASSGTRGGTYEQYF
TRBV5-1 TRBD1 CASSLGGTANEKLFF
TRBV15 TRBD2 CATSLGAGVPYEQYF
TRBV7-6 TRBD2 CASSSQREAGNEQFF
TRBV9 NA CASSVRRDSDEQFF
TRBV10-2 TRBD2 CASSVTSGRYNEQFF
TRBV27 TRBD2 CASSLSSSGYSGELFF
TRBV30 TRBD1 CAWATQGASQPQHF
TRBV6-2/TRBV6-3 NA CASSYSGPWLYF
TRBV2 TRBD2 CASSVKLTGTSFSYEQYF
TRBV12-5 NA CASGSDLSNQPQHF
TRBV18 TRBD1 CASSRQGTGSETQYF